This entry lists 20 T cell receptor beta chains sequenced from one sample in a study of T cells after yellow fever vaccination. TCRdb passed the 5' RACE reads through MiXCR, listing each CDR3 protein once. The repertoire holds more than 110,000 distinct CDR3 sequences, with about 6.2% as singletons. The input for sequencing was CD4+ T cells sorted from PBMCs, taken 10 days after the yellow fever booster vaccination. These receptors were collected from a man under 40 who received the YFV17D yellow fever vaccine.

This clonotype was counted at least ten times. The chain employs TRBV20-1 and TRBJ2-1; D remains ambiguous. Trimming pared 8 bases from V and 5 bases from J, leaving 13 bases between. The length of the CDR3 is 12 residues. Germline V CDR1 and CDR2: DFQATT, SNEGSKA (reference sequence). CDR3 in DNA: TGCAGTCTGGACGACGGACACAATGAGCAGTTCTTC. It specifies CSLDDGHNEQFF.

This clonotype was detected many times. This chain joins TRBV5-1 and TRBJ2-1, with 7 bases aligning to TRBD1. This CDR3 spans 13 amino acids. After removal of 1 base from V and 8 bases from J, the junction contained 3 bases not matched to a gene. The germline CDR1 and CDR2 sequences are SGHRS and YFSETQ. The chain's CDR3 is CASSLRQGHEQFF. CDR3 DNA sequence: TGCGCCAGCAGCTTGAGACAGGGCCATGAGCAGTTCTTC. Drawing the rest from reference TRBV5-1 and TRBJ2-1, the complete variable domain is KAGVTQTPRYLIKTRGQQVTLSCSPISGHRSVSWYQQTPGQGLQFLFEYFSETQRNKGNFPGRFSGRQFSNSRSEMNVSTLELGDSALYLCASSLRQGHEQFFGPGTRLTVL.

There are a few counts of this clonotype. CDR3 in DNA: TGCGCCAGCAGCTTGGCCTTGATTTCCGTACAGGGCTGGAACACCGGGGAGCTGTTTTTT. Residues: CASSLALISVQGWNTGELFF. V is TRBV5-1 and J is TRBJ2-2; a possible D gene is TRBD1 (6 bases). The germline gives CDR1 SGHRS, CDR2 YFSETQ. Trimming left V 0 bases short and J 1 base short, with 22 bases between. The CDR3 is 20 residues long.

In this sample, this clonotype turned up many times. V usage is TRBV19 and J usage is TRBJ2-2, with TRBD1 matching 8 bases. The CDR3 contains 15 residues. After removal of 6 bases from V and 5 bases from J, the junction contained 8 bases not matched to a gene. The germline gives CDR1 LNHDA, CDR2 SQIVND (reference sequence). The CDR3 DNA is TGTGCCAGTAGCACAAGACAGGGGAGAACCGGGGAGCTGTTTTTT. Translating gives CASSTRQGRTGELFF.

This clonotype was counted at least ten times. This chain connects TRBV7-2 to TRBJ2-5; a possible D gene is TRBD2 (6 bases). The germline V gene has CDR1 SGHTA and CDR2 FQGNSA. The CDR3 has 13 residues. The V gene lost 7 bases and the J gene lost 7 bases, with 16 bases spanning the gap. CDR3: CASKTRDSGTQYF. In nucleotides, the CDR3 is TGTGCCAGCAAAACTCGGGACTCGGGGACCCAGTACTTC.

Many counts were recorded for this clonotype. The CDR3 protein is CASSPGAEGTHEQYF. The CDR3 coding sequence is TGTGCCAGCTCACCAGGAGCGGAAGGAACCCACGAGCAGTACTTC. The chain uses TRBV18 and TRBJ2-7, with D possibly TRBD2 on 5 matching bases. Germline values: CDR1 KGHSH, CDR2 LQKENI. CDR3 length equals 15 residues. V lost 2 bases, J lost 5 bases, and 16 bases lay in between.

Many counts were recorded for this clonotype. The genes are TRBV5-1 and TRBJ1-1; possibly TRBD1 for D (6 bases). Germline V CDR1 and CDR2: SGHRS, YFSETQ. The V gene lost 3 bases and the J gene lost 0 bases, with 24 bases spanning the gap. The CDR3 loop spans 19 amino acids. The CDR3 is CASSSSQKRGGLVNTEAFF. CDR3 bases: TGCGCCAGCAGCTCCAGCCAAAAAAGGGGGGGTTTGGTGAACACTGAAGCTTTCTTT.

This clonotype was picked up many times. CDR3 loop: CASSLDRSSGELFF. CDR3 nucleotide sequence: TGTGCCAGCAGCTTGGATCGTTCTTCCGGGGAGCTGTTTTTT. The chain couples TRBV7-7 to TRBJ2-2; unclear D gene. The CDR3 is 14 residues long. Germline assignment: CDR1 SSHAT and CDR2 FNYEAQ (reference sequence). Trimming pared 3 bases from V and 6 bases from J, leaving 11 bases between.

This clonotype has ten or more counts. The CDR3 DNA reads TGTGCCAGCAGCTTGTGGAATGAAGCTTTCTTT. This codes for CASSLWNEAFF. V usage is TRBV7-9 and J usage is TRBJ1-1; no definite D call. CDR1 is SEHNR and CDR2 is FQNEAQ in the germline V gene (reference sequence). The V gene lost 3 bases and the J gene lost 7 bases, with 6 bases spanning the gap. This CDR3 region has 11 residues.

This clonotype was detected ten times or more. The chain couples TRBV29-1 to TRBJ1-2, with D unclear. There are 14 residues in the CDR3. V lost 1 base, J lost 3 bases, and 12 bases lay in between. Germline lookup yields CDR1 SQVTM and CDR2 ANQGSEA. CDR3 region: CSVEVPLPDYGYTF. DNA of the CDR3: TGCAGCGTTGAAGTCCCATTACCAGACTATGGCTACACCTTC.

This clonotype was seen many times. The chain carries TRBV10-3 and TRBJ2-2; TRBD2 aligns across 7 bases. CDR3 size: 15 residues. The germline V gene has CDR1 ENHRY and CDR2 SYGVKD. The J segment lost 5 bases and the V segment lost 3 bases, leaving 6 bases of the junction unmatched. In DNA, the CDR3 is TGTGCCATCAGTGACTCGGGGAGGGTTACCGGGGAGCTGTTTTTT. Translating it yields CAISDSGRVTGELFF.

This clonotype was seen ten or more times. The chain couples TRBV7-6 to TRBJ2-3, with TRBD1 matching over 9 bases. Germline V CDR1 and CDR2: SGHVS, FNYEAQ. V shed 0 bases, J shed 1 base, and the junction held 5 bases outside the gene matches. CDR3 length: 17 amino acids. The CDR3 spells CASSLATGGRGTDTQYF. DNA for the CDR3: TGTGCCAGCAGCTTAGCCACAGGGGGCAGGGGCACAGATACGCAGTATTTT.

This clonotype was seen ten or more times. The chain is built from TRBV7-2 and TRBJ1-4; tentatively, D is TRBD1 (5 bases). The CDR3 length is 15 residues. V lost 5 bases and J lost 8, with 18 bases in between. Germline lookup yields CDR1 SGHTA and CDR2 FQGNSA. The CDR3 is CASSLTGTTREKLFF. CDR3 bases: TGTGCCAGCAGCCTAACCGGGACTACCAGGGAAAAACTGTTTTTT.

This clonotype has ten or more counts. The CDR3 DNA reads TGTGCCACCAGTGATCCCCGGGGGAGTGGGGGCAATGAGCAGTTCTTC. Its translation: CATSDPRGSGGNEQFF. The rearrangement uses TRBV24-1 and TRBJ2-1; D is possibly TRBD2 (6 bases). From germline, CDR1 is KGHDR and CDR2 SFDVKD. There are 16 residues in the CDR3. Trimming took 3 bases from V and 6 from J, leaving 17 bases between them.

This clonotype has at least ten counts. The CDR3 loop is CASAPKPPYEQYF. As DNA, the CDR3 is TGTGCCAGCGCCCCAAAACCACCTTACGAGCAGTACTTC. V and J are TRBV6-8 and TRBJ2-7; D is undetermined. The ends were cut back, 8 bases at V and 4 bases at J, with 15 bases in the middle. CDR1 MNHGY and CDR2 SAAAGT come from the germline V gene. The CDR3 runs 13 residues.

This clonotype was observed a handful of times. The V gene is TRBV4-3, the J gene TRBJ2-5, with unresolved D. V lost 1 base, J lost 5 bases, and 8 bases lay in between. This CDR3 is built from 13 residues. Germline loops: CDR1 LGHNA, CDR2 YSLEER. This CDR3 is CASSQALDETQYF. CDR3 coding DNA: TGCGCCAGCAGCCAAGCCCTAGACGAGACCCAGTACTTC.

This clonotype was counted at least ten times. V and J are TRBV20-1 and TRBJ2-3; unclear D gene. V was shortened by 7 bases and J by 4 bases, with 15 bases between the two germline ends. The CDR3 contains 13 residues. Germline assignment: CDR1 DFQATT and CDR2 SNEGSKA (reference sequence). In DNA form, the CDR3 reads TGCAGTGGCAGCCGGAGTACCGCAGATACGCAGTATTTT. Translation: CSGSRSTADTQYF.

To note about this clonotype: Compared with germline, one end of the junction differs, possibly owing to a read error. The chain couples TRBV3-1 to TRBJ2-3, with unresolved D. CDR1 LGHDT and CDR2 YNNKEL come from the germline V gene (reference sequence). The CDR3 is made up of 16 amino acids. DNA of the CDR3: TGTGCCAGCACCCAAGAAATCCCATGGAAACACGATACGCAGTATTTT. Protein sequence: CASTQEIPWKHDTQYF.

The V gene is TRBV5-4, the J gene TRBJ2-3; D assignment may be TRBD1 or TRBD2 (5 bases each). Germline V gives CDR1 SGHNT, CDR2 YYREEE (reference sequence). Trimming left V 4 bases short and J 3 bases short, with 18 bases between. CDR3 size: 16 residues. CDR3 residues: CASSPPGLASTDTQYF. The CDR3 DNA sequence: TGTGCCAGCAGCCCCCCGGGGCTAGCCTCGACAGATACGCAGTATTTT.

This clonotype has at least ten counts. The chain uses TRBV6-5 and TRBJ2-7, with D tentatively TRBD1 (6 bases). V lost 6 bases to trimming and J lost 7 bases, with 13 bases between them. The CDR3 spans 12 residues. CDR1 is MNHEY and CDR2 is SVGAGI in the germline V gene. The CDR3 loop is CASSPLRGEQYF. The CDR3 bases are TGTGCCAGCAGCCCTCTTAGGGGGGAGCAGTACTTC.